This TCR beta chain was retrieved from a study of vaccination and CD4 T cells after COVID-19. At the Johns Hopkins FTIC core, DNA taken from cultured CD4+ T cells was sequenced by way of the Oncomine TCR Beta short-read assay. MiXCR, run by TCRdb on the PCR reads, gives a single entry per CDR3 protein. The sample shows some 14,000 distinct CDR3 sequences, roughly 34% of them seen only once. Treatment meaning: approximately nine-day PBMC culture with coronavirus spike peptide pools or control peptides (ViraFEST assay). CDR3 length: 12 residues. The germline CDR1 and CDR2 sequences are MNHNS and SASEGT. Trimming shortened V by 7 bases and J by 5 bases, and 12 bases separated the two germline ends. As concerns this clonotype: Its antigen is not known.

The J gene is TRBJ2-7, the V gene TRBV6-1; D unclear. The material sequenced was cultured CD4+ T cells from blood. The sequence was collected from a human donor with COVID-19. The CDR3 region is CASTGPFHEQYF. Here the CDR3 DNA reads TGTGCCAGCACCGGGCCGTTCCACGAGCAGTACTTC.